This T cell receptor (beta chain) appears in the sequencing data of a study of regulatory T cells in long-lasting Graves disease. Study-level findings and limits: Results may be inaccurate due to the small sample size.

Building of the TCR beta libraries involved iRepertoire HTBI primers and Arm-PCR of CDR3 regions. TCRdb processed the multiplex PCR reads anew with MiXCR; each CDR3 protein has one entry. The sample has 300,000 or so distinct CDR3 sequences, about 19% seen once; the top ten hold less than 35%. The CDR3 has 15 residues. Per the germline V gene, CDR1 is DFQATT and CDR2 is SNEGSKA (reference sequence). Trimming took 2 bases from V and 3 from J, leaving 17 bases between them. Time point: persistent/refractory GD, antithyroid drugs over 5 years with positive TRAb. The TCR library used RNA extracted from PBMCs. In its sample, this clonotype was seen many times. What it recognizes is unknown.

Source: peripheral blood mononuclear cells (PBMCs), taken when the disease was refractory, from a patient treated with antithyroid drugs. The chain employs TRBV20-1 and TRBJ2-7; D is tentatively TRBD1 or TRBD2 (6 bases each). The sequence was obtained from a female donor with Graves disease. This CDR3 is CSARRGATSNYEQYF. In nucleotides, the CDR3 is TGCAGTGCTAGAAGGGGGGCTACATCTAACTACGAGCAGTACTTC.